These T cell receptor beta chains were read from a single sample in a study of monozygotic twins with inflammatory bowel disease. Reanalyzing the 5' RACE reads, TCRdb keeps one entry per CDR3 protein, without DNA. In total, the table holds 350,000 to 400,000 distinct CDR3 sequences. Sample: blood. These receptors originate from a human donor with ulcerative colitis or Crohn's disease, or a healthy co-twin of an affected twin (not recorded which). CDR3s include the opening cysteine and the closing phenylalanine or tryptophan. The order of the fields is CDR3 protein, V gene, J gene.

CDR3aa: CSVEDNTGGDQFF
v_gene: TRBV29-1
j_gene: TRBJ2-1

CDR3aa: CASSSQRGGGGKNIQYF
v_gene: TRBV7-2
j_gene: TRBJ2-4

CDR3aa: CASSFDGWTNYGYTF
v_gene: TRBV7-2
j_gene: TRBJ1-2

CDR3aa: CASSPRKGWQDEAFF
v_gene: TRBV6-1
j_gene: TRBJ1-1

CDR3aa: CASSREWTGLAGVGAKNIQYF
v_gene: TRBV4-1
j_gene: TRBJ2-4

CDR3aa: CAGSKDNYEQYF
v_gene: TRBV6-6
j_gene: TRBJ2-7

CDR3aa: CASSRPELLARAETQYF
v_gene: TRBV7-2
j_gene: TRBJ2-5

CDR3aa: CATSREPNYGYTF
v_gene: TRBV15
j_gene: TRBJ1-2

CDR3aa: CASSSRAGGWAFF
v_gene: TRBV7-2
j_gene: TRBJ1-1

CDR3aa: CASSFQGANEQYF
v_gene: TRBV7-2
j_gene: TRBJ2-7

CDR3aa: CASSLGNRGLTEAFF
v_gene: TRBV5-4
j_gene: TRBJ1-1

CDR3aa: CASSEFVGQGSPGELFF
v_gene: TRBV25-1
j_gene: TRBJ2-2

CDR3aa: CASSRRQGTNYGYTF
v_gene: TRBV5-1
j_gene: TRBJ1-2

CDR3aa: CASSLILNSGANVLTF
v_gene: TRBV5-1
j_gene: TRBJ2-6

CDR3aa: CSVGGYGNTIYF
v_gene: TRBV29-1
j_gene: TRBJ1-3

CDR3aa: CASSYLTGELFF
v_gene: TRBV6-5
j_gene: TRBJ2-2

CDR3aa: CASSYSLHRPGANVLTF
v_gene: TRBV6-5
j_gene: TRBJ2-6

CDR3aa: CASSYGLTSYNSPLHF
v_gene: TRBV6-5
j_gene: TRBJ1-6

CDR3aa: CSAREAGGRNTEAFF
v_gene: TRBV20-1
j_gene: TRBJ1-1

CDR3aa: CASSLRTVSNNSPLHF
v_gene: TRBV27
j_gene: TRBJ1-6

CDR3aa: CASSQDLRQDAIYTF
v_gene: TRBV4-3
j_gene: TRBJ1-2

CDR3aa: CGSGTYNDQFF
v_gene: TRBV29-1
j_gene: TRBJ2-1

CDR3aa: CASMAGLAWETQYF
v_gene: TRBV6-1
j_gene: TRBJ2-5

CDR3aa: CSAPDRGYTEAFF
v_gene: TRBV20-1
j_gene: TRBJ1-1

CDR3aa: CASNVAANTGELFF
v_gene: TRBV5-1
j_gene: TRBJ2-2

CDR3aa: CSVKQGSLNTGELFF
v_gene: TRBV29-1
j_gene: TRBJ2-2

CDR3aa: CATSDFGGEQFF
v_gene: TRBV24-1
j_gene: TRBJ2-1

CDR3aa: CASSLELAGGLGETQYF
v_gene: TRBV5-6
j_gene: TRBJ2-5

CDR3aa: CASSGLAGTDTQYF
v_gene: TRBV28
j_gene: TRBJ2-3

CDR3aa: CSVSTGTSGGAGETQYF
v_gene: TRBV29-1
j_gene: TRBJ2-5

CDR3aa: CASSQDGGGNQPQHF
v_gene: TRBV3-1
j_gene: TRBJ1-5

CDR3aa: CASSGQEIAKNIQYF
v_gene: TRBV4-2
j_gene: TRBJ2-4

CDR3aa: CASSLALDQPQHF
v_gene: TRBV18
j_gene: TRBJ1-5

CDR3aa: CASSQDGTGGSYGYTF
v_gene: TRBV4-1
j_gene: TRBJ1-2

CDR3aa: CASSPGTRHTGELFF
v_gene: TRBV7-9
j_gene: TRBJ2-2

CDR3aa: CASSLAGTDPYEQYF
v_gene: TRBV5-1
j_gene: TRBJ2-7

CDR3aa: CASSPLQARYGYTF
v_gene: TRBV7-2
j_gene: TRBJ1-2

CDR3aa: CASSLWGGQGRKLFF
v_gene: TRBV27
j_gene: TRBJ1-4

CDR3aa: CASSRWDRGVEQYF
v_gene: TRBV7-2
j_gene: TRBJ2-7

CDR3aa: CASTPTGTNTEAFF
v_gene: TRBV27
j_gene: TRBJ1-1

CDR3aa: CASSGDPEGNEQFF
v_gene: TRBV12-3/TRBV12-4
j_gene: TRBJ2-1

CDR3aa: CASSPGTSARQGQFF
v_gene: TRBV6-4
j_gene: TRBJ2-1

CDR3aa: CASSSIRETTNEKLFF
v_gene: TRBV7-2
j_gene: TRBJ1-4

CDR3aa: CASSQGVQGRDTQYF
v_gene: TRBV4-1
j_gene: TRBJ2-3

CDR3aa: CASSFVGTGANVLTF
v_gene: TRBV27
j_gene: TRBJ2-6

CDR3aa: CASSQEDRAGDTQYF
v_gene: TRBV4-3
j_gene: TRBJ2-3

CDR3aa: CASRSGVSGANVLTF
v_gene: TRBV5-1
j_gene: TRBJ2-6

CDR3aa: CASSLVTSGGDEQFF
v_gene: TRBV11-2
j_gene: TRBJ2-1

CDR3aa: CAIRGTLANTEAFF
v_gene: TRBV10-3
j_gene: TRBJ1-1